A selection of T cell receptor beta chains follows, all from one sample in a study of blood T cell repertoires in COVID-19. Some clones are missing from TCRdb's copy, which holds only in-frame ones; the method was immunoSEQ multiplex PCR. The table shows tens of thousands of clones, with roughly 91% occurring only once. The sample consisted of PBMCs or T cells enriched from blood (not recorded which). Source of these receptors: a woman in her 40s who had recovered from COVID-19. CDR3s include the opening cysteine and the closing phenylalanine or tryptophan. The order of the fields is V gene, clone size, D gene, J gene, CDR3 DNA, CDR3 protein. The D gene is left open where the match is weak. Size tells how often a clone was seen (once, few, many) or the class of an expanded clone, and some rows leave it out.

TRBV6-5	.	.	TRBJ1-2	TGTGCCAGCAGGGCCTTGGGCAGAACCATCTATGGCTACACCTTC	CASRALGRTIYGYTF
TRBV6-5	.	.	TRBJ1-2	TGTGCCAGCAGTCGAGGTATTGCTAACTATGGCTACACCTTC	CASSRGIANYGYTF
TRBV11-3	.	.	TRBJ1-6	TGTGCCAGCAGCCTCCGGGGAGACCTTAATTCACCCCTCCACTTT	CASSLRGDLNSPLHF
TRBV7-6	.	.	TRBJ1-1	TGTGCCAGCAGCCCACCGGGCACCGGAATAGGCAGGGACACTGAAGCTTTCTTT	CASSPPGTGIGRDTEAFF
TRBV2	.	.	TRBJ2-1	TGTGCCAGCAAAGCGGATTACAATGAGCAGTTCTTC	CASKADYNEQFF
TRBV5-4	.	TRBD1	TRBJ2-7	TGTGCCAGCAGCTTTGGGACAGAAGATTCCTACGAGCAGTACTTC	CASSFGTEDSYEQYF
TRBV5-8	.	TRBD1	TRBJ1-2	TGTGCCAGCAGCAGGGACAGGGGAGGCTATGGCTACACCTTC	CASSRDRGGYGYTF
TRBV6-5	.	.	TRBJ2-2	TGTGCCAGCAGTTACTCGACTGTAGGAGGCACCGGGGAGCTGTTTTTT	CASSYSTVGGTGELFF
TRBV24-1	.	TRBD1	TRBJ1-5	TGTGCCACCAGTGATCCCAGACAGGGTACCGGGCAGCCCCAGCATTTT	CATSDPRQGTGQPQHF
TRBV11-3	.	.	TRBJ2-7	TGTGCCAGCAGCTTAGATCGGGTTGTAATCCACGAGCAGTACTTC	CASSLDRVVIHEQYF
TRBV27	.	.	TRBJ2-2	TGTGCCAGCAGTTTTCAGGGGCCGGGCACCGGGGAGCTGTTTTTT	CASSFQGPGTGELFF
TRBV11-1	.	.	TRBJ2-1	TGTGCCAGCAGCTTAGCTAGGACTCCTCTTTACAATGAGCAGTTCTTC	CASSLARTPLYNEQFF
TRBV24-1	.	.	TRBJ1-6	TGTGCCACCAGTGATTTGCGGGGGGTTATGGCAAGGAATTCACCCCTCCACTTT	CATSDLRGVMARNSPLHF
TRBV3-1/TRBV3-2	once	.	TRBJ2-5	TGTGCCAGCAGCCAAGATGGGACTTCTTGGAGAGAGACCCAGTACTTC	CASSQDGTSWRETQYF
TRBV9	.	.	TRBJ2-7	TGTGCCAGCAGCTTCAGGACTGGAAACTACGAGCAGTACTTC	CASSFRTGNYEQYF
TRBV7-2	once	TRBD1	TRBJ2-1	TGTGCCAGCAGCTTGGGACAGGGGGTGGGGTCTGAGCAGTTCTTC	CASSLGQGVGSEQFF
TRBV19	.	TRBD1	TRBJ1-1	TGTGCCAGTAGTAGGGACAGGGGTGTCACTGAAGCTTTCTTT	CASSRDRGVTEAFF
TRBV29-1	once	.	TRBJ1-6	TGCAGCTTCCTGACCGGGGGGAATTCACCCCTCCACTTT	CSFLTGGNSPLHF
TRBV9	.	.	TRBJ1-1	TGTGCCAGCAGCGTAGGACAGTCAAACACTGAAGCTTTCTTT	CASSVGQSNTEAFF
TRBV6-4	.	.	TRBJ2-2	TGTGCCAGCAGCCTGGACTCCACCGGGGAGCTGTTTTTT	CASSLDSTGELFF
TRBV10-2	.	.	TRBJ1-1	TGCGCCAGTACGGACAGCAACACTGAAGCTTTCTTT	CASTDSNTEAFF
TRBV5-4	.	.	TRBJ2-1	TGTGCCAGCAGCTTGATTCGGGGGACCCTTTACAATGAGCAGTTCTTC	CASSLIRGTLYNEQFF
TRBV5-6	once	TRBD1	TRBJ1-2	TGTGCCAGCAGCGCCGACAGGGTGGCTGGCTACACCTTC	CASSADRVAGYTF
TRBV6-5	.	.	TRBJ1-2	TGTGCCAGCAGTTACTCGGCCGGGGTGGGCTATGGCTACACCTTC	CASSYSAGVGYGYTF
TRBV7-9	once	TRBD1	TRBJ1-1	TGTGCCAGCAGCTTACGGGGACAGTCGGGGAACACTGAAGCTTTCTTT	CASSLRGQSGNTEAFF
TRBV2	.	.	TRBJ2-5	TGTGCCAGCAGTGAAACACGAGGCCAAGAGACCCAGTACTTC	CASSETRGQETQYF
TRBV5-4	.	TRBD1	TRBJ2-5	TGTGCCAGCAGCCCGCAGTTCGGGACAGGGGTGACCCAGTACTTC	CASSPQFGTGVTQYF
TRBV4-1	.	TRBD2	TRBJ2-3	TGCGCCAGCAGCCAAGATCCACTGGGGAGGGGAGATACGCAGTATTTT	CASSQDPLGRGDTQYF
TRBV5-6	few	.	TRBJ1-6	TGTGCCAGCAGCCTGGATCCTTCTAATAATTCACCCCTCCACTTT	CASSLDPSNNSPLHF
TRBV10-1	once	.	TRBJ2-3	TGCGCCAGCAGTGAGAGGACAGCTAGCACAGATACGCAGTATTTT	CASSERTASTDTQYF
TRBV11-3	.	.	TRBJ1-1	TGTGCCAGCAGCTTTACAGGGAAGTTGAACACTGAAGCTTTCTTT	CASSFTGKLNTEAFF
TRBV5-6	.	.	TRBJ2-2	TGTGCCAGCAGCACCCTTCGTATGGACAAGAACACCGGGGAGCTGTTTTTT	CASSTLRMDKNTGELFF
TRBV7-6	.	TRBD1	TRBJ2-7	TGTGCCAGCAGCGATACAGGGGGCATCTCCTACGAGCAGTACTTC	CASSDTGGISYEQYF
TRBV25-1	.	TRBD1	TRBJ2-1	TGTGCCAGCAGTGAACCGGGACAGGGAGACAATGAGCAGTTCTTC	CASSEPGQGDNEQFF
TRBV19	.	TRBD1	TRBJ1-2	TGTGCCAGTAGTGAGGGACAGGGACTAACCTATGGCTACACCTTC	CASSEGQGLTYGYTF
TRBV5-1	.	TRBD1	TRBJ2-1	TGCGCCAGCAGCTGGACAGGGACTGAGCAGTTCTTC	CASSWTGTEQFF
TRBV27	.	.	TRBJ2-7	TGTGCCAGCAGCCCCGGACAGATGAACGCCATTTACTACGAGCAGTACTTC	CASSPGQMNAIYYEQYF
TRBV12-5	.	TRBD2	TRBJ2-3	TGTGCTAGTGACTGGATCCCGGGACTAGCGGGGGGGCTGTCAACAGATACGCAGTATTTT	CASDWIPGLAGGLSTDTQYF
TRBV9	.	.	TRBJ1-3	TGTGCCAGCAGCGTAGGTTTACAGAGCTCTGGAAACACCATATATTTT	CASSVGLQSSGNTIYF
TRBV6-4	.	.	TRBJ1-5	TGTGCCAGCAGCGAGACAGAGAATCAGCCCCAGCATTTT	CASSETENQPQHF
TRBV19	.	.	TRBJ2-2	TGTGCCAGCGCCAACCCCGGAGTGAACACCGGGGAGCTGTTTTTT	CASANPGVNTGELFF
TRBV29-1	once	TRBD1	TRBJ2-1	TGCAGCGGCACCGTAACAGGGGGTTATGAGCAGTTCTTC	CSGTVTGGYEQFF
TRBV2	.	.	TRBJ1-5	TGTGCCAGCAGCCGGGAAATACCCGGCAATCAGCCCCAGCATTTT	CASSREIPGNQPQHF
TRBV21-1	.	.	TRBJ2-3	TGTGCCAGCAGCAAACATGTCAAGGAGACAGGGGAAGATACGCAGTATTTT	CASSKHVKETGEDTQYF
TRBV3-1/TRBV3-2	.	TRBD2	TRBJ2-1	TGTGCCAGCAGCTCTAGCGGGGGGGCCTACAATGAGCAGTTCTTC	CASSSSGGAYNEQFF
TRBV2	.	.	TRBJ2-5	TGTGCCAGCAGTCTACCCCCGGGGACCCAGTACTTC	CASSLPPGTQYF
TRBV9	.	.	TRBJ2-1	TGTGCCAGCAGCGGAGCCGGACAGACCTACAATGAGCAGTTCTTC	CASSGAGQTYNEQFF
TRBV19	.	TRBD2	TRBJ2-7	TGTGCCAGTAGAGGGACTAGCACCTACGAGCAGTACTTC	CASRGTSTYEQYF
TRBV14	.	TRBD1	TRBJ1-1	TGTGCCAGCAAAGATGGGACAGTGAACACTGAAGCTTTCTTT	CASKDGTVNTEAFF
TRBV13	.	TRBD2	TRBJ2-3	TGTGCCAGCAGCTTAGCTAGCGGGGCCGATACGCAGTATTTT	CASSLASGADTQYF
TRBV6-5	.	.	TRBJ1-4	TGTGCCAGCAGTTTCAGGGCAACTAATGAAAAACTGTTTTTT	CASSFRATNEKLFF
TRBV18	.	TRBD1	TRBJ2-5	TGTGCCAGCTCCCCCACGACAGGGGCTCCTCAAGAGACCCAGTACTTC	CASSPTTGAPQETQYF
TRBV7-9	.	TRBD2	TRBJ2-1	TGTGCCAGCAGCCCCCTACGCGCGGGACTAGCGGGTTCGGAGCAGTTCTTC	CASSPLRAGLAGSEQFF
TRBV15	.	.	TRBJ1-2	TGTGCCACCAGCCCCCTCGATCTGAGGTATGGCTACACCTTC	CATSPLDLRYGYTF
TRBV12-3/TRBV12-4	.	.	TRBJ2-7	TGTGCCAGCACGTCCTCCGCCTACGAGCAGTACTTC	CASTSSAYEQYF
TRBV5-1	.	TRBD2	TRBJ2-3	TGCGCCAGCTTAGCTAGCGGGGTTGGAGATACGCAGTATTTT	CASLASGVGDTQYF
TRBV4-2	.	TRBD2	TRBJ2-1	TGTGCCAGCAGCCAAGCAACGGGGGGGCTGGGTGAGCAGTTCTTC	CASSQATGGLGEQFF